The 3 T cell receptor beta chains listed next were all sequenced from one sample in a study of CD8+ T cells in alopecia areata. Sequencing templates came from extracted RNA that was reverse transcribed into cDNA. Clones were sequenced by immunoSEQ multiplex PCR, and TCRdb holds only the in-frame ones, with some missing. The data hold about 180,000 clones, with 45% to 60% observed a single time. Treatment defined: oral pan-JAK inhibitor, 5-10 mg twice daily. The specimen comprised CD8+ T cells sorted from blood, sampled at roughly week 52, from a patient treated with tofacitinib. Receptors were obtained from a human donor with alopecia areata.

The J gene is TRBJ2-2, the V gene TRBV27, with 10 bases that match TRBD2. The CDR3 has 15 amino acids. Germline trimming cut 2 bases from V and 4 bases from J; bases unmatched to any gene: 1. Germline lookup yields CDR1 MNHEY and CDR2 SMNVEV (reference sequence). As DNA, the CDR3 is TGTGCCAGCAGTTTAGAGCGGGGGGGCACCGGGGAGCTGTTTTTT. Amino acid sequence: CASSLERGGTGELFF.

The CDR3 region has the DNA TGCGCCAGCAGTCCCGGGACAAGAATGGAGACCCAGTACTTC. Its translation: CASSPGTRMETQYF. This chain joins TRBV5-1 and TRBJ2-5; a weak D match, TRBD1 (6 bases). From germline, CDR1 is SGHRS and CDR2 YFSETQ. The CDR3 sequence is 14 residues long. The ends were cut back, 5 bases at V and 5 bases at J, with 16 bases in the middle.

The gene calls are TRBV29-1 and TRBJ2-7, with TRBD1 matching 7 bases. The CDR3 contains 13 residues. Germline lookup yields CDR1 SQVTM and CDR2 ANQGSEA. The ends lost 6 bases at V and 2 bases at J; junction bases unmatched: 7. In DNA form, the CDR3 reads TGCAGCGTAGACTCCGGACAGGCCTACGAGCAGTACTTC. As protein: CSVDSGQAYEQYF.